A selection of T cell receptor beta chains follows, all from one sample in a study of a mutant IDH1 vaccine in newly diagnosed glioma. Repertoires were generated with immunoSEQ multiplex PCR, while TCRdb's copy carries only in-frame clones and drops some. The sample lists under 35,000 clones, more than 75% occurring once. The antigens of these receptors remain unknown. The sample consisted of PBMCs, taken from a glioma patient whose treatment included an IDH1 peptide vaccine. The receptors were gathered from a man between 50 and 59 years old with glioma. The CDR3 runs from the conserved cysteine through the conserved F or W. A D gene is named only where the DNA matches it firmly. Only some rows state a clone size, as once, few, many or a class for expanded clones.

CASSEGSLSYEQYF,TGTGCCAGCAGTGAAGGCTCTCTATCCTACGAGCAGTACTTC,few,14,TRBJ2-7,TRBV2,NA
CASSLGTGLTEAFF,TGTGCCAGCAGTTTAGGCACAGGGCTGACTGAAGCTTTCTTT,NA,14,TRBJ1-1,TRBV27,NA
CAWTRPGTGGEKLFF,TGTGCCTGGACTCGACCTGGGACAGGGGGCGAAAAACTGTTTTTT,NA,15,TRBJ1-4,TRBV30,TRBD1
CASSEGSQYTEAFF,TGTGCCAGCAGTGAAGGCAGTCAATACACTGAAGCTTTCTTT,few,14,TRBJ1-1,TRBV2,NA
CASSLDRDGELFF,TGTGCCAGCAGCCTTGACAGGGACGGGGAGCTGTTTTTT,NA,13,TRBJ2-2,TRBV25-1,TRBD1
CASSVGGGYTEAFF,TGTGCCAGCAGCGTCGGGGGGGGGTACACTGAAGCTTTCTTT,NA,14,TRBJ1-1,TRBV9,NA
CASSDGTGTLNEKLFF,TGTGCCAGCAGTGACGGGACAGGCACCCTGAATGAAAAACTGTTTTTT,large,16,TRBJ1-4,TRBV6-1,TRBD1
CASSSQGAQPQHF,TGTGCCAGCAGCTCGCAGGGTGCTCAGCCCCAGCATTTT,NA,13,TRBJ1-5,TRBV7-2,NA
CASSLNLEYAGELFF,TGTGCCAGCAGCTTGAATCTGGAATACGCCGGGGAGCTGTTTTTT,once,15,TRBJ2-2,TRBV11-2,NA
CASRGTGSSYEQYF,TGTGCCAGCAGGGGGACAGGGAGCTCCTACGAGCAGTACTTC,NA,14,TRBJ2-7,TRBV28,TRBD1
CASSFHGQPQHF,TGTGCCAGCAGTTTTCATGGGCAGCCCCAGCATTTT,NA,12,TRBJ1-5,TRBV28,NA
CASRTTVGNNKQFF,TGTGCCAGCCGGACAACCGTAGGGAATAATAAGCAGTTCTTC,NA,14,TRBJ2-1,TRBV6-5,NA
CASSHLEAGTVNEKLFF,TGTGCCAGCAGCCACCTAGAAGCCGGGACAGTGAATGAAAAACTGTTTTTT,NA,17,TRBJ1-4,TRBV7-6,TRBD1
CSVMEPYGYTF,TGCAGCGTTATGGAGCCTTATGGCTACACCTTC,NA,11,TRBJ1-2,TRBV29-1,NA
CASSLRQGSNQPQHF,TGTGCCAGCAGTCTCCGACAGGGCAGCAATCAGCCCCAGCATTTT,NA,15,TRBJ1-5,TRBV6-1,TRBD1
CASSFRQNSPLHF,TGTGCCAGCAGCTTTCGACAGAATTCACCCCTCCACTTT,NA,13,TRBJ1-6,TRBV7-2,NA
CASSPKQVNTEAFF,TGTGCCAGCTCACCGAAACAGGTGAACACTGAAGCTTTCTTT,medium-sized,14,TRBJ1-1,TRBV18,NA
CASSPDAEYYGYTF,TGCGCCAGCAGCCCGGACGCGGAGTACTATGGCTACACCTTC,few,14,TRBJ1-2,TRBV5-1,NA
CAWSLRRRGRYEQYF,TGTGCCTGGAGCCTCAGGAGACGGGGGAGGTACGAGCAGTACTTC,NA,15,TRBJ2-7,TRBV30,NA
CASSERSSGNTIYF,TGTGCCAGCAGTGAAAGGTCCTCTGGAAACACCATATATTTT,NA,14,TRBJ1-3,TRBV2,NA
CASSKVTGELFF,TGTGCCAGCAGCAAAGTCACCGGGGAGCTGTTTTTT,once,12,TRBJ2-2,TRBV7-9,NA
CASSRPGVVVNEQFF,TGTGCCAGTAGTAGGCCTGGGGTAGTGGTCAATGAGCAGTTCTTC,NA,15,TRBJ2-1,TRBV19,NA
CASSHIDGYNEQFF,TGCGCCAGCAGCCATATCGACGGCTACAATGAGCAGTTCTTC,NA,14,TRBJ2-1,TRBV4-1,NA
CASRTGQGDEQFF,TGTGCCAGCAGAACAGGACAAGGAGATGAGCAGTTCTTC,NA,13,TRBJ2-1,TRBV6-5,NA
CASKRDSLSSYEQYF,TGTGCCAGCAAACGGGACAGCTTATCTTCCTACGAGCAGTACTTC,NA,15,TRBJ2-7,TRBV28,TRBD1
CASRQGGGDEQFF,TGTGCCAGTAGGCAGGGCGGTGGCGATGAGCAGTTCTTC,NA,13,TRBJ2-1,TRBV19,NA
CASKELVLGDTF,TGTGCCAGCAAGGAGTTGGTTTTAGGGGACACCTTC,NA,12,TRBJ1-2,TRBV2,NA
CASSISTFRELFF,TGTGCCAGTAGTATATCCACCTTCAGGGAGCTGTTTTTT,few,13,TRBJ2-2,TRBV19,NA
CAIRASSGRASATDTQYF,TGTGCCATCAGAGCCAGTAGCGGGAGGGCCTCTGCCACAGATACGCAGTATTTT,NA,18,TRBJ2-3,TRBV10-3,TRBD2
CASSYRQNEQFF,TGTGCCAGCAGTTACAGGCAGAATGAGCAGTTCTTC,NA,12,TRBJ2-1,TRBV6-5,NA
CASSVGGGVQPQHF,TGTGCCAGCAGCGTAGGTGGGGGGGTGCAGCCCCAGCATTTT,NA,14,TRBJ1-5,TRBV9,NA
CASSDYEQYF,TGTGCCAGCAGTGACTACGAGCAGTACTTC,NA,10,TRBJ2-7,TRBV25-1,NA
CAIGPGPPSYEQYF,TGTGCCATTGGACCGGGACCGCCCTCCTACGAGCAGTACTTC,NA,14,TRBJ2-7,TRBV7-9,NA
CASSLFGEQYF,TGTGCCAGCAGCTTATTCGGGGAGCAGTACTTC,NA,11,TRBJ2-7,TRBV11-2,NA
CASSYGGGQGEEKLFF,TGTGCCAGCAGTTACGGAGGCGGACAGGGGGAGGAAAAACTGTTTTTT,few,16,TRBJ1-4,TRBV6-5,TRBD1
CASSYGGSSPETQYF,TGTGCCAGCAGCTACGGGGGGAGCTCCCCAGAGACCCAGTACTTC,NA,15,TRBJ2-5,TRBV5-4,TRBD2
CASSSSYRGSAEAFF,TGTGCCAGTAGTTCTTCCTACAGGGGGTCGGCTGAAGCTTTCTTT,NA,15,TRBJ1-1,TRBV19,TRBD1
CSVAGAGRTEAFF,TGCAGCGTCGCTGGGGCAGGGCGAACTGAAGCTTTCTTT,NA,13,TRBJ1-1,TRBV29-1,NA
CAWSRGTDFSGNTIYF,TGTGCCTGGAGTAGGGGGACGGATTTCTCTGGAAACACCATATATTTT,NA,16,TRBJ1-3,TRBV30,NA
CASSFGVEGNQPQHF,TGTGCCAGCTCTTTTGGGGTGGAAGGCAATCAGCCCCAGCATTTT,NA,15,TRBJ1-5,TRBV18,NA
CASRQPGQDPEAFF,TGTGCCAGCAGACAACCGGGACAGGACCCTGAAGCTTTCTTT,few,14,TRBJ1-1,TRBV6-5,TRBD1
CASSLDRTGGREKLFF,TGTGCCAGCAGCTTGGACCGGACAGGGGGTCGAGAAAAACTGTTTTTT,NA,16,TRBJ1-4,TRBV5-5,TRBD1
CASSPGDLDTEAFF,TGTGCCAGCAGCCCCGGTGATTTGGACACTGAAGCTTTCTTT,NA,14,TRBJ1-1,TRBV11-3,NA
CASGRTGELFF,TGTGCCAGCGGGAGGACCGGGGAGCTGTTTTTT,NA,11,TRBJ2-2,TRBV27,NA
CASSLDGQPQHF,TGCGCCAGCAGCTTGGATGGTCAGCCCCAGCATTTT,NA,12,TRBJ1-5,TRBV5-1,NA
CASSLNSGGINTEAFF,TGCGCCAGCAGCTTGAACTCGGGCGGAATTAACACTGAAGCTTTCTTT,NA,16,TRBJ1-1,TRBV5-1,NA
CASSDPGPTGELFF,TGTGCCAGCAGTGACCCGGGGCCCACCGGGGAGCTGTTTTTT,NA,14,TRBJ2-2,TRBV2,NA
CASSSLNQPQHF,TGTGCCAGCAGCTCCCTCAATCAGCCCCAGCATTTT,NA,12,TRBJ1-5,TRBV13,NA
CASSSTAGTVYEQYF,TGCGCCAGCAGCTCGACCGCCGGGACAGTATACGAGCAGTACTTC,NA,15,TRBJ2-7,TRBV5-1,TRBD1
CASSGGLAGRQETQYF,TGCGCCAGCAGCGGGGGACTAGCGGGCCGACAAGAGACCCAGTACTTC,NA,16,TRBJ2-5,TRBV5-1,TRBD2
CASRTRQKNTEAFF,TGCGCCAGCAGGACCCGACAGAAGAACACTGAAGCTTTCTTT,few,14,TRBJ1-1,TRBV5-1,NA
CASSSTGAYGYTF,TGTGCCAGCAGCTCGACAGGGGCCTATGGCTACACCTTC,NA,13,TRBJ1-2,TRBV5-4,TRBD1
CASSLVSSGNTIYF,TGTGCCAGCAGCTTAGTGAGCTCTGGAAACACCATATATTTT,NA,14,TRBJ1-3,TRBV7-2,NA
CASNPSGTYTQYF,TGTGCCAGCAACCCAAGCGGGACGTATACGCAGTATTTT,NA,13,TRBJ2-3,TRBV9,TRBD2
CASSEAPRAFGAFF,TGTGCCAGCAGTGAAGCGCCCAGGGCGTTTGGAGCTTTCTTT,few,14,TRBJ1-1,TRBV2,NA
CAGGNWGQAYGYTF,TGTGCCGGAGGGAATTGGGGACAGGCGTACGGCTACACCTTC,NA,14,TRBJ1-2,TRBV28,TRBD1
CASSEIETQYF,TGTGCCAGCAGTGAAATAGAGACCCAGTACTTC,NA,11,TRBJ2-5,TRBV25-1,NA
CSLRVNTEAFF,TGCAGTCTACGGGTTAACACTGAAGCTTTCTTT,few,11,TRBJ1-1,TRBV20-1,NA
CAWSVGLRTEAFF,TGTGCCTGGAGTGTGGGACTGCGAACTGAAGCTTTCTTT,NA,13,TRBJ1-1,TRBV30,NA